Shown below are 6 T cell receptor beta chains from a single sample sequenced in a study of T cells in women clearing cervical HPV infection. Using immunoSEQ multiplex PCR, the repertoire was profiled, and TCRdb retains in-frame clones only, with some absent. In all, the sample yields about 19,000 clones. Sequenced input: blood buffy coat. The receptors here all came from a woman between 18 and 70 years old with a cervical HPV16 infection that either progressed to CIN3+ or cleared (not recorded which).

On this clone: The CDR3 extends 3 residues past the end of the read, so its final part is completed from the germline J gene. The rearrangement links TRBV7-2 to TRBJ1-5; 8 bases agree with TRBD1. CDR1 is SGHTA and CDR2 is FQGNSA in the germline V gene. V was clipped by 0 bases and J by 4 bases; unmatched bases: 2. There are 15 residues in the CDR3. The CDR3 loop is CASSLAGTGNQPQHF. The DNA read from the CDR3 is TGTGCCAGCAGCTTAGCCGGGACAGGAAATCAGCCC.

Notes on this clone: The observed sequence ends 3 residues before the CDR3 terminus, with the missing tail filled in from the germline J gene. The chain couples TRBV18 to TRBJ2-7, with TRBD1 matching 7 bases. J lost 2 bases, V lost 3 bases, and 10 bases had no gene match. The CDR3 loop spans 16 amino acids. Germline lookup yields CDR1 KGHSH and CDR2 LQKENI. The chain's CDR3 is CASSPPAGTDPYEQYF. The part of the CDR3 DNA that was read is TGTGCCAGCTCACCCCCTGCCGGGACAGACCCCTACGAG.

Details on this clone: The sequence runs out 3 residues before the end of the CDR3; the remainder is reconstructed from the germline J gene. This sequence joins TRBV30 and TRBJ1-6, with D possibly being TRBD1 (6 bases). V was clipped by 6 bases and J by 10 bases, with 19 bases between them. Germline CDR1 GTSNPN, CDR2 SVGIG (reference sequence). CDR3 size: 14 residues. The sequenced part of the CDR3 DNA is TGTGCCTGCGGCGGGGGGCGGTTGGGATCACCC. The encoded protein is CACGGGRLGSP. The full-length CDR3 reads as CACGGGRLGSPLHF.

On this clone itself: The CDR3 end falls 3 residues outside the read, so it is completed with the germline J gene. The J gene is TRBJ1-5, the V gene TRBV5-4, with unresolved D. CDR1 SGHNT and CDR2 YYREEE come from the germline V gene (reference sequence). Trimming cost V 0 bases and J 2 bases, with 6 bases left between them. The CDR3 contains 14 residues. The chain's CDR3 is CASSLAGGNQPQHF. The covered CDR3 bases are TGTGCCAGCAGCTTGGCAGGCGGCAATCAGCCC.

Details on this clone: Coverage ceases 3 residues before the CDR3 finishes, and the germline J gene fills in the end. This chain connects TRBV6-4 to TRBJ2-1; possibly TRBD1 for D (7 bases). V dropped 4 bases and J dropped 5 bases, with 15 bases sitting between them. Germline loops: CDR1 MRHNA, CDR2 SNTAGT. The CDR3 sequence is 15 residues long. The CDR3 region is CASSVSGGNHNEQFF. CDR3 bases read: TGTGCCAGCAGTGTTTCAGGGGGGAACCACAATGAG.

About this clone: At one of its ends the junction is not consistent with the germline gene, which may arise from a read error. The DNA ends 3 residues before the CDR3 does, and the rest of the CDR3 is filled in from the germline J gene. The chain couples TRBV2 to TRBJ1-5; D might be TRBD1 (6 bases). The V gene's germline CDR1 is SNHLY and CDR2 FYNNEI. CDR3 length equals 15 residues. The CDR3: CASSADRQVNQPQHF. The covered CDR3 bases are TGTGCCAGTAGTGCGGACCGACAGGTAAATCAGCCC.